These T cell receptor beta chains were read from a single sample in a study of cytomegalovirus exposure and HLA in healthy donors. Using immunoSEQ multiplex PCR, the repertoire was profiled, and TCRdb retains in-frame clones only, with some absent. The repertoire holds under 300,000 clones, with just under 85% as singletons. Input material: PBMCs. These receptor sequences come from a middle-aged woman in good health and CMV-seropositive. The CDR3 runs from the conserved cysteine through the conserved F or W. Fields, in order: J gene, clone size, V gene, D gene, CDR3 DNA, CDR3 protein. A D gene is named only where the DNA matches it firmly. Some rows have no size entry. The others give once, few or many, or a class for an expanded clone.

>TRBJ2-3|-|TRBV18|TRBD1
TGTGCCAGCTCACCACAGCGACAGGGCAGCACAGATACGCAGTATTTT
CASSPQRQGSTDTQYF
>TRBJ2-1|-|TRBV5-1|-
TGCGCCAGCAGCTTAACAGGGAATGTGGGGATAGGTCCTGGCAATGAGCAGTTCTTC
CASSLTGNVGIGPGNEQFF
>TRBJ1-4|-|TRBV5-1|TRBD1
TGCGCCAGCAGCGGGGGGACAGGGATTGGGCGAACTAATGAAAAACTGTTTTTT
CASSGGTGIGRTNEKLFF
>TRBJ2-3|-|TRBV5-4|TRBD1
TGTGCCAGCAGCTTAATGGACAGGGACTTGACAGATACGCAGTATTTT
CASSLMDRDLTDTQYF
>TRBJ2-5|-|TRBV2|TRBD2
TGTGCCAGCAGTAAACCGGGACTAGCGGAAGAGACCCAGTACTTC
CASSKPGLAEETQYF
>TRBJ2-4|-|TRBV6-4|-
TGTGCCAGCAGTGACTCGCTCCGGGACTCTAAAAACATTCAGTACTTC
CASSDSLRDSKNIQYF
>TRBJ2-3|-|TRBV9|-
TGTGCCAGCAGCTTCTACCTGGCAGATACGCAGTATTTT
CASSFYLADTQYF
>TRBJ2-7|-|TRBV7-2|-
TGTGCCAGCAGCTTAAAACTAGCTCCCTACGAGCAGTACTTC
CASSLKLAPYEQYF
>TRBJ2-3|-|TRBV7-2|-
TGTGCCAGCAGTTTAGTGGGAGCTAGCGGCACAGATACGCAGTATTTT
CASSLVGASGTDTQYF
>TRBJ1-5|-|TRBV28|TRBD1
TGTGCCAGCAGCGACAGGGTTTTTCATCAGCCCCAGCATTTT
CASSDRVFHQPQHF
>TRBJ2-1|-|TRBV11-2|TRBD2
TGTGCCAGCAGCCCGCCGGGACTAGCGTGGGATGAGCAGTTCTTC
CASSPPGLAWDEQFF
>TRBJ2-1|-|TRBV27|-
TGTGCCAGCGGAGCCGGGACACCCTACAATGAGCAGTTCTTC
CASGAGTPYNEQFF
>TRBJ1-1|-|TRBV7-2|TRBD1
TGTGCCAGCAGCTTTACGACAGGGGGCGATGCTTTCTTT
CASSFTTGGDAFF
>TRBJ2-5|-|TRBV5-6|TRBD2
TGTGCCAGCGCACTGACTAGCGGGCAAGAGACCCAGTACTTC
CASALTSGQETQYF
>TRBJ2-7|-|TRBV19|TRBD2
TGTGCCAGTAGTATACTAGCGGGAGGATCCTACGAGCAGTACTTC
CASSILAGGSYEQYF
>TRBJ2-2|-|TRBV28|-
TGTGCCAGCAGCTCCTATGGGGGGCGGGGGACCGGGGAGCTGTTTTTT
CASSSYGGRGTGELFF
>TRBJ2-3|-|TRBV7-9|TRBD2
TGTGCCAGCAGCACAACCGGGACTAAAACGCAGTATTTT
CASSTTGTKTQYF
>TRBJ2-1|-|TRBV18|TRBD2
TGTGCCAGCTCACCCAACCAGGGATATAGCGGGAGGGCCTTTATTGAGCAGTTCTTC
CASSPNQGYSGRAFIEQFF
>TRBJ2-7|once|TRBV7-2|-
TGTGCCAGCAGCGTCGGGACTCCGTCCTACGAGCAGTACTTC
CASSVGTPSYEQYF
>TRBJ2-5|-|TRBV27|-
TGTGCCAGCAGAGCATCCGGGACTCAGATACCGTACTTC
CASRASGTQIPYF
>TRBJ2-1|-|TRBV27|TRBD1
TGTGCCAGCAGTCCCCGGGACAGGGACCCGAATGAGCAGTTCTTC
CASSPRDRDPNEQFF
>TRBJ1-2|-|TRBV18|TRBD1
TGTGCCAGCTCACGGGGGACAGTAAACTATGACTACACCTTC
CASSRGTVNYDYTF
>TRBJ2-3|-|TRBV4-3|TRBD2
TGCGCCAGCAGCCAAGAGTCGGGAGGATCAACTAGCACAGATACGCAGTATTTT
CASSQESGGSTSTDTQYF
>TRBJ2-7|-|TRBV7-9|-
TGTGCCAGCAGCTCAGGACTGACTCCCATGCACAGCTCCTACGAGCAGTACTTC
CASSSGLTPMHSSYEQYF
>TRBJ2-3|-|TRBV20-1|-
TGCAGTCCCCTCTCGGGGGATACGCAGTATTTT
CSPLSGDTQYF
>TRBJ2-7|-|TRBV5-1|-
TGCGCCAGCAGCTTTACCGGGACAACCTACGAGCAGTACTTC
CASSFTGTTYEQYF
>TRBJ1-2|-|TRBV27|-
TGTGCCAGCAGTTTATCGGGGGAGGGGTCGAATGGCTACACCTTC
CASSLSGEGSNGYTF
>TRBJ2-7|-|TRBV7-9|TRBD1
TGTGCCAGCAGCTCAATGACAGGGGGGGTCGACGAGCAGTACTTC
CASSSMTGGVDEQYF
>TRBJ1-2|-|TRBV7-3|-
TGTGCCAGCAGCCAAGACAGCCTGAGGGGCTACACCTTC
CASSQDSLRGYTF
>TRBJ1-1|-|TRBV6-5|-
TGTGCCAGCAGTTACGGTCGCAGTTGGAACACTGAAGCTTTCTTT
CASSYGRSWNTEAFF
>TRBJ1-2|-|TRBV7-8|-
TGTGCCAGCACCAAAAGGGTTAGTCCCAGGGGAGGCTACACCTTC
CASTKRVSPRGGYTF
>TRBJ1-1|-|TRBV4-3|TRBD1
TGCGCCAGCAGCCAAGTTGGTAATTCCGGGACAGGGAGAACTGAAGCTTTCTTT
CASSQVGNSGTGRTEAFF
>TRBJ2-3|-|TRBV29-1|TRBD2
TGCAGCGTCAGGACTAGCTCTAGCACAGATACGCAGTATTTT
CSVRTSSSTDTQYF
>TRBJ1-4|-|TRBV7-9|-
TGTGCCAGCAGAAGAGAAGGGGGGGGTGAAAAACTGTTTTTT
CASRREGGGEKLFF
>TRBJ2-7|-|TRBV11-2|TRBD2
TGTGCCAGCAGCCTCGGACTAGCGGGTGCCTACGAGCAGTACTTC
CASSLGLAGAYEQYF
>TRBJ2-3|-|TRBV7-2|TRBD2
TGTGCCAGCAGCTTAGTTCTCACTAGCGGGAACGGTGCAGATACGCAGTATTTT
CASSLVLTSGNGADTQYF
>TRBJ2-2|once|TRBV5-4|-
TGTGCCAGCACTAATTCCGGGGGAAACACCGGGGAGCTGCTTTTT
CASTNSGGNTGELLF
>TRBJ2-1|-|TRBV5-1|TRBD2
TGCGCCAGCAGCTTTGGGGGGAGGGTTAATGAGCAGTTCTTC
CASSFGGRVNEQFF
>TRBJ1-3|few|TRBV6-1|-
TGTGCCAGCAGTGAAACCCTCGCTCCGGACACCATATATTTT
CASSETLAPDTIYF
>TRBJ1-2|-|TRBV6-6|-
TGTGCCAGCAGTCCCCGGGAGAATCTCCCCTATGGCTACACCTTC
CASSPRENLPYGYTF
>TRBJ1-2|-|TRBV6-6|-
TGTGCCAGCACACTGGGCGGGGGGCTGGATTACTATGGCTACACCTTC
CASTLGGGLDYYGYTF
>TRBJ1-1|-|TRBV11-3|-
TGTGCCAGCAGTCTGGGCGCGAACACTGAAGCTTTCTTT
CASSLGANTEAFF
>TRBJ2-5|-|TRBV7-9|-
TGTGCCAGCACCGGACTCCGGGAGACCCAGTACTTC
CASTGLRETQYF